Below, 9 T cell receptor beta chains from the same sample are listed, as sequenced in a study of T cells in Graves' hyperthyroidism and ophthalmopathy. Using RNA transcripts as the source, TCR beta CDR3 regions were amplified. First-round RT-PCR targeting the TCR CDR3 was performed with the HTBI primer set. MiXCR was run by TCRdb on the multiplex PCR reads, yielding one entry per CDR3 protein. The sample lists 500,000 to 800,000 distinct CDR3 sequences, 14% occurring once. The sequenced sample was blood. All receptors come from a woman aged 50 to 60 with Graves' ophthalmopathy.

V usage is TRBV11-3 and J usage is TRBJ2-5; 16 bases map to TRBD2. The V gene end was trimmed by 3 bases and the J gene end by 5 bases; junction bases not matched to a gene: 3. Looked up from germline, CDR1 is SGHNT and CDR2 is YENEEA. The CDR3 is 16 residues long. CDR3 residues: CASSFPGLAGGETQYF. CDR3 nucleotide sequence: TGTGCCAGCAGCTTCCCGGGACTAGCGGGAGGGGAGACCCAGTACTTC.

V and J are TRBV5-1 and TRBJ1-6, with D maybe TRBD1 (5 bases). CDR1 is SGHRS and CDR2 is YFSETQ in the germline V gene. The CDR3 is made up of 14 amino acids. Trimming took 0 bases from V and 10 from J, leaving 11 bases between them. The CDR3 bases are TGCGCCAGCAGCTTGGACAGGACGATATCACCCCTCCACTTT. It encodes CASSLDRTISPLHF.

This clonotype appeared many times. This sequence joins TRBV27 and TRBJ2-1; 7 positions match TRBD2. This CDR3 contains 15 residues. The V gene's germline CDR1 is MNHEY and CDR2 SMNVEV (reference sequence). The ends lost 3 bases at V and 4 bases at J; junction bases unmatched: 6. The CDR3 spells CASSFLAENYNEQFF. The CDR3 DNA follows: TGTGCCAGCAGTTTCCTAGCGGAAAATTACAATGAGCAGTTCTTC.

Only a few counts were recorded for this clonotype. This sequence joins TRBV6-5 and TRBJ1-6; 8 bases map to TRBD1. The CDR3 is made up of 15 amino acids. CDR1 and CDR2 (germline): MNHEY, SVGAGI. V gave up 1 base and J gave up 10 bases; unmatched junction bases: 6. The CDR3 nucleotides are TGTGCCAGCAGTTACTTTGGGACAGGCCAATCACCCCTCCACTTT. It encodes CASSYFGTGQSPLHF.

On this clonotype itself: A much larger clone lies one base from this, so it may be a read error. The V gene is TRBV7-9, the J gene TRBJ1-4, with D perhaps TRBD1 (6 bases). Trimming removed 6 bases at V and 8 bases at J, with 16 bases between. The CDR3 runs to 14 residues. Germline loops: CDR1 SEHNR, CDR2 FQNEAQ (reference sequence). The CDR3 sequence is CASRPHREDEKLFF. The CDR3 region has the DNA TGTGCCAGCAGACCGCACAGGGAAGACGAAAAACTGTTTTTT.

The V call is TRBV5-1, the J call TRBJ1-5; 8 nucleotides match TRBD1. The V gene end was trimmed by 0 bases and the J gene end by 6 bases; junction bases not matched to a gene: 5. Germline CDR1 is SGHRS and CDR2 is YFSETQ. This CDR3 region has 15 residues. DNA of the CDR3: TGCGCCAGCAGCTTGGACTCAGGGGGCACTCAGCCCCAGCATTTT. Translating gives CASSLDSGGTQPQHF.

In its sample, this clonotype was seen many times. The chain carries TRBV4-1 and TRBJ2-5; D is possibly TRBD2 (6 bases). V lost 3 bases to trimming and J lost 5 bases, with 16 bases between them. From germline, CDR1 is MGHRA and CDR2 YSYEKL. The CDR3 length is 15 residues. CDR3 nucleotide sequence: TGCGCCAGCAGCCAGGCGGGACGGGGTTTCGAGACCCAGTACTTC. Translating it yields CASSQAGRGFETQYF.

This clonotype was recorded a few times. The rearrangement uses TRBV14 and TRBJ2-1, with D maybe TRBD2 (5 bases). The CDR3 loop spans 15 amino acids. Germline V gives CDR1 SGHDN, CDR2 FVKESK. Between the trimmed V and J ends, which lost 4 bases and 6 bases, there was a span of 16 bases. CDR3: CASSLLGKSGNEQFF. Written as DNA, the CDR3 is TGTGCCAGCAGCCTCCTCGGGAAATCCGGCAATGAGCAGTTCTTC.

This CDR3 is CASSYVGESSYEQYF. The CDR3 DNA sequence: TGTGCCAGCAGTTACGTCGGGGAGAGCTCCTACGAGCAGTACTTC. The chain couples TRBV6-6 to TRBJ2-7; TRBD2 might be the D (5 bases). The V gene lost 2 bases and the J gene lost 0 bases, with 11 bases spanning the gap. Germline assignment: CDR1 MNHNY and CDR2 SVGAGI (reference sequence). The CDR3 covers 15 residues.